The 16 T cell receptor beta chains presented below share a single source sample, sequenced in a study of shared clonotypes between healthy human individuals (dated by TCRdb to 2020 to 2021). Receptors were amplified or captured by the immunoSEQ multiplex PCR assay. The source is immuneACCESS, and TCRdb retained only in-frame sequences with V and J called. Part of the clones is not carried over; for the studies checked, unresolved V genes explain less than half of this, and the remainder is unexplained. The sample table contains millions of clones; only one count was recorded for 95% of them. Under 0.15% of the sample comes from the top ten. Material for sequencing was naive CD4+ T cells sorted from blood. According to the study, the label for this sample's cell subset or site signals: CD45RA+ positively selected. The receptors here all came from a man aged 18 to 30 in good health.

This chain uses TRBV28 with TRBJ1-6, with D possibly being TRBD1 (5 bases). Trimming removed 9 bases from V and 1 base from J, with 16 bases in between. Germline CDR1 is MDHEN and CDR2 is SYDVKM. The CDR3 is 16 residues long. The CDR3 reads CASRFLQDSYNSPLHF. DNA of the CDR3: TGTGCCAGTAGATTCCTACAGGATTCCTATAATTCACCCCTCCACTTT.

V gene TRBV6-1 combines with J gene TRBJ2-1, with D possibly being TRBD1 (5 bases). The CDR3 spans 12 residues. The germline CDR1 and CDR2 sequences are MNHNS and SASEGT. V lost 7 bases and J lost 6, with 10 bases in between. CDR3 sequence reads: CASKRQLNEQFF. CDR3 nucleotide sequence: TGTGCCAGCAAACGACAGCTCAATGAGCAGTTCTTC.

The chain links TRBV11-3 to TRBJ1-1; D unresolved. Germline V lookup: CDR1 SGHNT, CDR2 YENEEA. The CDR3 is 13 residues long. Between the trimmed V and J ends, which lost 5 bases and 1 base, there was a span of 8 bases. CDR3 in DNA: TGTGCCAGCAGCCCTGGCCGGAACACTGAAGCTTTCTTT. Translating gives CASSPGRNTEAFF.

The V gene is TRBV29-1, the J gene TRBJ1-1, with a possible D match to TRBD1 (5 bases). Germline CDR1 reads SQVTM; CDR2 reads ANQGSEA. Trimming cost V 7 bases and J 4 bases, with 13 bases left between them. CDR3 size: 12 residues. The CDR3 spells CSGSGRGTEAFF. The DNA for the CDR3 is TGCAGCGGTTCAGGGAGGGGCACTGAAGCTTTCTTT.

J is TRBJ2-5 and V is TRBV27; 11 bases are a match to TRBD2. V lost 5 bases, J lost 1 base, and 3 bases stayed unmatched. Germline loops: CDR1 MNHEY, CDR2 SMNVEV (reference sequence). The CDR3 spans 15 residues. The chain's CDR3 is CASSTLAGGQETQYF. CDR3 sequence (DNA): TGTGCCAGCAGTACCCTAGCGGGGGGCCAAGAGACCCAGTACTTC.

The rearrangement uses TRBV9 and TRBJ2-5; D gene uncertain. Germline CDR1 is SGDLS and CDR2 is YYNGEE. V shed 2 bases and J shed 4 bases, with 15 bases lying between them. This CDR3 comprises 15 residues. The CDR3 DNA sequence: TGTGCCAGCAGCGTGGGCCCCGAAGGGCCAGAGACCCAGTACTTC. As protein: CASSVGPEGPETQYF. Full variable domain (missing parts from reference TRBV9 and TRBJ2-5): DSGVTQTPKHLITATGQRVTLRCSPRSGDLSVYWYQQSLDQGLQFLIQYYNGEERAKGNILERFSAQQFPDLHSELNLSSLELGDSALYFCASSVGPEGPETQYFGPGTRLLVL.

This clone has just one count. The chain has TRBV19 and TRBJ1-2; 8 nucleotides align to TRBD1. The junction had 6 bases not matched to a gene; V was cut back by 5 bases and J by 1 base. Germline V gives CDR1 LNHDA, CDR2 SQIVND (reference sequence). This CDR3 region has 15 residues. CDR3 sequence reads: CASSLGTGVNYGYTF. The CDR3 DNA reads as TGTGCCAGTAGTCTGGGGACAGGAGTTAACTATGGCTACACCTTC.

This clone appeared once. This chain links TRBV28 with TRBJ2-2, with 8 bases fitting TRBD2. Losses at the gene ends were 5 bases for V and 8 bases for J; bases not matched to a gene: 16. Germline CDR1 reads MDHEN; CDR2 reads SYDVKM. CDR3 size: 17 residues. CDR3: CASSPPGGPSSPGELFF. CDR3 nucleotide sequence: TGTGCCAGCAGTCCCCCGGGGGGGCCTTCAAGTCCTGGGGAGCTGTTTTTT.

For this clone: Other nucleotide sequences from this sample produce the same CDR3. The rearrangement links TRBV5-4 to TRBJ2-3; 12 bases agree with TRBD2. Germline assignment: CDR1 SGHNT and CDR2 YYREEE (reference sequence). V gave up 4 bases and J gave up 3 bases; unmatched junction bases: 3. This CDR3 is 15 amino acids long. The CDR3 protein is CASSLAGGRTDTQYF. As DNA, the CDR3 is TGTGCCAGCAGCCTAGCGGGGGGGCGTACAGATACGCAGTATTTT.

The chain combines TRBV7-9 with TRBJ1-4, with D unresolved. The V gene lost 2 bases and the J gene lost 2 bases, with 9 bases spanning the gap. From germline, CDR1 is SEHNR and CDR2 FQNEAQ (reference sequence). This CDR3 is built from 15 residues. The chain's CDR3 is CASSLSGFTNEKLFF. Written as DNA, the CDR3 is TGTGCCAGCAGCTTATCTGGATTCACTAATGAAAAACTGTTTTTT.

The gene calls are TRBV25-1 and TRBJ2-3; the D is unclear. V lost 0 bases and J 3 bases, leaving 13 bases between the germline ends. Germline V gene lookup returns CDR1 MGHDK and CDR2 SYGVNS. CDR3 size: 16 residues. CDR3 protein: CASSEYGWSSTDTQYF. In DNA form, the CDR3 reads TGTGCCAGCAGTGAATATGGGTGGAGCTCGACAGATACGCAGTATTTT. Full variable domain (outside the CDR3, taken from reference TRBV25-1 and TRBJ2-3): EADIYQTPRYLVIGTGKKITLECSQTMGHDKMYWYQQDPGMELHLIHYSYGVNSTEKGDLSSESTVSRIRTEHFPLTLESARPSHTSQYLCASSEYGWSSTDTQYFGPGTRLTVL.

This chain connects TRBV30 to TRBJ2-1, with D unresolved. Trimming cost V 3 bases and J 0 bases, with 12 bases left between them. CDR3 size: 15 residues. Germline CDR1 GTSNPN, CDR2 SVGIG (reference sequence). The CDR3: CAWSRRTGSYNEQFF. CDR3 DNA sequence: TGTGCCTGGAGCCGCCGGACGGGCTCCTACAATGAGCAGTTCTTC.

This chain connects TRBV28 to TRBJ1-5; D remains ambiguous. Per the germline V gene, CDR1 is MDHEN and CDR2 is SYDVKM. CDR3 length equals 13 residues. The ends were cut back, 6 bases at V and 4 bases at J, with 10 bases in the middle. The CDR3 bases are TGTGCCAGCAGCTGGGCGAGGAATCAGCCCCAGCATTTT. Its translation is CASSWARNQPQHF.

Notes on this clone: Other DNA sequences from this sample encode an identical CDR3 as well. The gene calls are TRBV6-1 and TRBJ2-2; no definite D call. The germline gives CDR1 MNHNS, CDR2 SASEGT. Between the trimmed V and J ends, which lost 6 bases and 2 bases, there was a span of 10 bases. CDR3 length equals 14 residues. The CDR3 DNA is TGTGCCAGCAGCAGCTCGGGTAACACCGGGGAGCTGTTTTTT. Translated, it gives CASSSSGNTGELFF.

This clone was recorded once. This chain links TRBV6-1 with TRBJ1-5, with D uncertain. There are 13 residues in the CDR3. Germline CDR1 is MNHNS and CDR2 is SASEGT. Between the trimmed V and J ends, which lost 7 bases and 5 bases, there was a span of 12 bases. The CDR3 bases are TGTGCCAGCACTACGGACCCGGATCAGCCCCAGCATTTT. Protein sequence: CASTTDPDQPQHF.

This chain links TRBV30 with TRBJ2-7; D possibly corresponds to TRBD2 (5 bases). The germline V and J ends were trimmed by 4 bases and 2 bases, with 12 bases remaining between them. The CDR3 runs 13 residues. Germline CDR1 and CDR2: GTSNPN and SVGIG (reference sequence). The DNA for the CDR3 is TGTGCCTGGAAAGTCAGCGGCCCCTACGAGCAGTACTTC. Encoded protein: CAWKVSGPYEQYF.